This T cell receptor beta chain was sequenced for a study of CD8+ T cells in alopecia areata. Trimming removed 7 bases from V and 2 bases from J, with 17 bases in between. Germline CDR1 is SQVTM and CDR2 is ANQGSEA. CDR3 size: 15 residues. The sequencing template was cDNA reverse transcribed from extracted RNA. Generated by immunoSEQ multiplex PCR, the TCRdb table keeps only in-frame clones and is missing some. The top ten hold 0.95% to 1% of the sample, which has over 120,000 clones, approximately 49% seen once. This sequence was found in a human donor with alopecia areata. The sample consisted of CD4+ T cells sorted from blood, taken at week 0. The chain is built from TRBV29-1 and TRBJ2-2; TRBD1 might be the D (6 bases). For the CDR3, the DNA is TGCAGCGCCCAGCCTCGCAGGGGAAACACCGGGGAGCTGTTTTTT. This sequence encodes CSAQPRRGNTGELFF.